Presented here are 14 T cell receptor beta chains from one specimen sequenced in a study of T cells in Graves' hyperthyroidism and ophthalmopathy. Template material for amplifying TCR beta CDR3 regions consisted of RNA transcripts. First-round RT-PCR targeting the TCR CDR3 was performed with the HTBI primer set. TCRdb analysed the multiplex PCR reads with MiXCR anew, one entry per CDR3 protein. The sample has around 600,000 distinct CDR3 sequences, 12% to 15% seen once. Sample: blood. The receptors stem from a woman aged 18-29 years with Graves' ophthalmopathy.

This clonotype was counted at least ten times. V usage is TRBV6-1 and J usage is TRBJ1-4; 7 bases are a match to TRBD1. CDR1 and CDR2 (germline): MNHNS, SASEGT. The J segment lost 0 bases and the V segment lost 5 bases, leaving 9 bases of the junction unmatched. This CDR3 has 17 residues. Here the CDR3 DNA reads TGTGCCAGCAGTAGACAGGGTTCACTGGCAACTAATGAAAAACTGTTTTTT. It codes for CASSRQGSLATNEKLFF.

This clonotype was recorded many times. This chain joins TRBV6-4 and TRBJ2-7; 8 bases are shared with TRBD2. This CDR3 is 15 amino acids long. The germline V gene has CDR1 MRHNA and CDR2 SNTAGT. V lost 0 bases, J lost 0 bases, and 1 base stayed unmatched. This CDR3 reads CASSDSSGDSYEQYF. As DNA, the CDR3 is TGTGCCAGCAGTGACTCTAGCGGGGACTCCTACGAGCAGTACTTC.

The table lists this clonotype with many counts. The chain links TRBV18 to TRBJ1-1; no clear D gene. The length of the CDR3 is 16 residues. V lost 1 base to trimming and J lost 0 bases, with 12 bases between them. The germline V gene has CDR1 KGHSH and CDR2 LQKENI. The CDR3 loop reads CASSPRTSAMNTEAFF. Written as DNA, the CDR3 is TGTGCCAGCTCACCACGGACGTCTGCCATGAACACTGAAGCTTTCTTT.

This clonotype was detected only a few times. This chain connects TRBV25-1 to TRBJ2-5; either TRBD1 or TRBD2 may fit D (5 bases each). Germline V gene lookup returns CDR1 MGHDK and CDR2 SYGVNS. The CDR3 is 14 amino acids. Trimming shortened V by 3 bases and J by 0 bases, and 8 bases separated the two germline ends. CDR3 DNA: TGTGCCAGCAGTGAGGGGACCGACCAAGAGACCCAGTACTTC. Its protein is CASSEGTDQETQYF.

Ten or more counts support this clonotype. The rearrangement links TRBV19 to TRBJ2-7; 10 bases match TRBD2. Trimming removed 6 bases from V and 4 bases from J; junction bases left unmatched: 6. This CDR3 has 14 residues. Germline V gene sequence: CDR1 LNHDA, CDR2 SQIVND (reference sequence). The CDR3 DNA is TGTGCCAGTAGGGCCGGGACTAGCGAGTACGAGCAGTACTTC. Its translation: CASRAGTSEYEQYF.

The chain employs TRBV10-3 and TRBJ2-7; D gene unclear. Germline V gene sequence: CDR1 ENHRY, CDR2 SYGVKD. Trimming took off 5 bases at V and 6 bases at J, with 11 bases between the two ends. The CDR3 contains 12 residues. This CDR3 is CAISSDYREQYF. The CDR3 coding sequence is TGTGCCATCAGTTCTGATTACCGCGAGCAGTACTTC.

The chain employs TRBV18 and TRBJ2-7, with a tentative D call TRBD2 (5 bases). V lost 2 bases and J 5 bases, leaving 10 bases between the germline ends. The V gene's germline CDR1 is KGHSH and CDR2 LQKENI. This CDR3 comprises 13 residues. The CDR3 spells CASSPKSGDEQYF. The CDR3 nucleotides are TGTGCCAGCTCACCAAAATCCGGGGACGAGCAGTACTTC. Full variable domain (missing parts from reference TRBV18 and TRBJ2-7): NAGVMQNPRHLVRRRGQEARLRCSPMKGHSHVYWYRQLPEEGLKFMVYLQKENIIDESGMPKERFSAEFPKEGPSILRIQQVVRGDSAAYFCASSPKSGDEQYFGPGTRLTVT.

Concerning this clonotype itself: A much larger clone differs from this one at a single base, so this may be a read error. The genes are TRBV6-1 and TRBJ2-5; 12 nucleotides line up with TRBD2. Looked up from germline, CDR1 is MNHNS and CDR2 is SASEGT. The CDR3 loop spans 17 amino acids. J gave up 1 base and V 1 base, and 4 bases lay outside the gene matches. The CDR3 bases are TGTGCCAGCAGTGAAGGGCGGGGACTAGCGGGCCAAGAGACCCAGTACTTC. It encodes CASSEGRGLAGQETQYF.

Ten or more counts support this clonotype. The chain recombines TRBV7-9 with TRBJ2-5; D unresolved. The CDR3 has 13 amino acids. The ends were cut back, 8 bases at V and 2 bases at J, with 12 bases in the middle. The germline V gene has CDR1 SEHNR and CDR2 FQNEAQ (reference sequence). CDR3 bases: TGTGCCAGCCGTATCACAGCACAAGAGACCCAGTACTTC. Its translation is CASRITAQETQYF.

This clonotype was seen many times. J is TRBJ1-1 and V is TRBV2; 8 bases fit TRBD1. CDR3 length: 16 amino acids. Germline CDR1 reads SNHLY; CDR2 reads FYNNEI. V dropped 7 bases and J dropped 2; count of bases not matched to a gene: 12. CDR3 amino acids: CASTPRPGQDNTEAFF. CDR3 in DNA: TGTGCCAGCACCCCCCGACCGGGACAGGATAACACTGAAGCTTTCTTT.

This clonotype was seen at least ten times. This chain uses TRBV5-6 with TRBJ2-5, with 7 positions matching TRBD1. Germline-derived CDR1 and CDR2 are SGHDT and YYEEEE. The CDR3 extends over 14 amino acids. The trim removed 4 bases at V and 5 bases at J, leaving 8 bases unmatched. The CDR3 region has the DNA TGTGCCAGCAGCCGACAGGGTTTGGACGAGACCCAGTACTTC. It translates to CASSRQGLDETQYF.

The CDR3 nucleotides are TGTGCCAGCAGCCAAGATCTAGGACTAAGTATTTACAATGAGCAGTTCTTC. Encoded protein: CASSQDLGLSIYNEQFF. The genes are TRBV14 and TRBJ2-1; tentatively, D is TRBD2 (6 bases). Germline V CDR1 and CDR2: SGHDN, FVKESK. V was clipped by 0 bases and J by 4 bases, with 16 bases between them. The CDR3 loop spans 17 amino acids.

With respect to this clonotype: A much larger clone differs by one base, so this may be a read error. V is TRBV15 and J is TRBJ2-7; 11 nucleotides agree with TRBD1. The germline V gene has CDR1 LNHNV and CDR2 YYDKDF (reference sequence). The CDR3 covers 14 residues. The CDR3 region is CAASGGQGAYEQYF. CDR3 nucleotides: TGTGCCGCCAGCGGGGGACAGGGGGCCTACGAGCAGTACTTC.

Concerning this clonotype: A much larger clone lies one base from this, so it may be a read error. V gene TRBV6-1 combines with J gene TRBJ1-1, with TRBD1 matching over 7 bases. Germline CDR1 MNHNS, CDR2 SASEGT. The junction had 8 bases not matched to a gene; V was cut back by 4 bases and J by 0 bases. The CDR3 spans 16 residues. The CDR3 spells CASSARDRSMNTEAFF. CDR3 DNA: TGTGCCAGCAGTGCCCGGGACAGAAGCATGAACACTGAAGCTTTCTTT.